This T cell receptor beta chain was observed in a study of T cells in Graves' hyperthyroidism and ophthalmopathy. Study observations and caveats: Separation of ophthalmopathy from stable hyperthyroidism was achieved by a 13 V-J model.

This clonotype was detected a few times. What it binds is not known. The investigators amplified TCR beta CDR3 regions from RNA transcripts. Primed by the HTBI set, a first-round RT-PCR was run on the TCR CDR3. TCRdb itself ran the multiplex PCR reads through MiXCR, one entry per CDR3 protein. The data contain 300,000 to 450,000 distinct CDR3 sequences, less than 20% of them seen just once; the ten biggest clones take up 40%. The CDR3 spans 16 residues. The junction had 2 bases not matched to a gene; V was cut back by 0 bases and J by 1 base. Germline values: CDR1 MGHRA, CDR2 YSYEKL. Lactation, pregnancy, other autoimmune disease or uncontrolled infection excluded patients.

The TCR sequence derives from a man aged 18 to 29 with Graves' ophthalmopathy. The sample taken for sequencing was blood. The chain employs TRBV4-1 and TRBJ1-5; 8 bases are shared with TRBD1. CDR3 DNA sequence: TGCGCCAGCAGCCAAGAGGGGACAGGCAGCAATCAGCCCCAGCATTTT. Its protein is CASSQEGTGSNQPQHF.